This record concerns one TCR beta chain sequence. This sample is drawn from a study of blood T cell repertoires in COVID-19. Study-wide context: Samples taken during acute and convalescent COVID-19 were collected in the United States, Italy and Spain. PBMCs, B-cell-depleted T cells, or T cells were the source of the cDNA or gDNA that made up the material.

In the original workflow: Estimation of nucleated cell counts relied on the amplification of reference gene primers. TCRdb keeps only in-frame clones here, not all; method: immunoSEQ multiplex PCR. V, J and clone size are taken as reported in that table, and D and trimming were inferred from the DNA itself. Counted here are approximately 170,000 clones, roughly 80% occurring once; the ten biggest clones make up about a tenth. Losses at the gene ends were 4 bases for V and 5 bases for J; bases not matched to a gene: 10. The CDR3 length is 16 residues. Germline V lookup: CDR1 SGDLS, CDR2 YYNGEE. The sequence was collected from a man between 65 and 85 years old with active or convalescent COVID-19. The material sequenced was peripheral blood. The genes are TRBV9 and TRBJ2-2; 8 bases fit TRBD2. CDR3 DNA: TGTGCCAGCAGCTCAACCGGGACTAGAAAAACCGGGGAGCTGTTTTTT. It encodes CASSSTGTRKTGELFF.